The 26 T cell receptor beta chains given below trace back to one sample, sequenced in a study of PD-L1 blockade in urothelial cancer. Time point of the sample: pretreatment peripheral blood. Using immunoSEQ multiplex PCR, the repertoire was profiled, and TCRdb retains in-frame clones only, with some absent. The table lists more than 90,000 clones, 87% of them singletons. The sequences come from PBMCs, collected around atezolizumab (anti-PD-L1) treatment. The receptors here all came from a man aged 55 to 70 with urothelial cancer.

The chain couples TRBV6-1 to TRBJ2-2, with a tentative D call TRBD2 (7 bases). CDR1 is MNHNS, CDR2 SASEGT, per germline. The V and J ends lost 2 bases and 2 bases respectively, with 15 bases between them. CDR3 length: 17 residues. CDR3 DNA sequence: TGTGCCAGCAGTGAACGGAGGGGGGGCTACAACACCGGGGAGCTGTTTTTT. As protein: CASSERRGGYNTGELFF.

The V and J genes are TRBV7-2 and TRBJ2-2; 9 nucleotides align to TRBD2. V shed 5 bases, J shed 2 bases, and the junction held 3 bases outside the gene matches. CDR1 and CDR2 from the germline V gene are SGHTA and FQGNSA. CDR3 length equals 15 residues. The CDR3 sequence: CASSPTSGNTGELFF. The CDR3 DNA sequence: TGTGCCAGCAGCCCGACTAGCGGAAACACCGGGGAGCTGTTTTTT.

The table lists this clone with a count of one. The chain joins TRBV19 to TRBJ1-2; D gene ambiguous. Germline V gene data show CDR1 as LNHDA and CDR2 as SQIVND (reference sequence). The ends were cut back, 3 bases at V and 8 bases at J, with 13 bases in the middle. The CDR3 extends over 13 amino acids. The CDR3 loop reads CASSISWSGGYTF. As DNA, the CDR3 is TGTGCCAGTAGTATCTCCTGGTCCGGGGGCTACACCTTC.

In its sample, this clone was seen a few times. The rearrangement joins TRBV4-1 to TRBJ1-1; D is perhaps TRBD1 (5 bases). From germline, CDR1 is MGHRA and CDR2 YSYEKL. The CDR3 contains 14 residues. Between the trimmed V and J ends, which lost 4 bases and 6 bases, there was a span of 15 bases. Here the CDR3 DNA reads TGCGCCAGCAGCCCCAGGGAGGGGCACGCTGAAGCTTTCTTT. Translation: CASSPREGHAEAFF.

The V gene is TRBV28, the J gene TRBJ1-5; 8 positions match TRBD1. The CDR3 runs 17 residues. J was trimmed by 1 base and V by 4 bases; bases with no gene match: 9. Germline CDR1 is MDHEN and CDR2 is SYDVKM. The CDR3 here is CASSSPGGGGSNQPQHF. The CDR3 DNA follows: TGTGCCAGCAGTTCCCCAGGGGGCGGCGGAAGCAATCAGCCCCAGCATTTT.

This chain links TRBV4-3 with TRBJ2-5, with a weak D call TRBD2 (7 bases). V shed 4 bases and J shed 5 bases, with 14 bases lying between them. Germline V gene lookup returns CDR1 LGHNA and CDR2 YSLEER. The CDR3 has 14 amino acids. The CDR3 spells CASSPQGRGETQYF. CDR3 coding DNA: TGCGCCAGCAGCCCCCAGGGGCGGGGGGAGACCCAGTACTTC.

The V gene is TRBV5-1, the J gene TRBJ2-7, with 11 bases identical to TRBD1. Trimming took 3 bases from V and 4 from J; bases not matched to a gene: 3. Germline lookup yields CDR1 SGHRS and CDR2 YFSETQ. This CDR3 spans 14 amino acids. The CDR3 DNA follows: TGCGCCAGCAGCTGGACAGGGGGCGGTTACGAGCAGTACTTC. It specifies CASSWTGGGYEQYF.

The DNA of the CDR3 is TGTGCCAGCAGCTCAGTGGGTAGCGGGAGGGAAGGTGCCTACAATGAGCAGTTCTTC. Translating gives CASSSVGSGREGAYNEQFF. The chain joins TRBV9 to TRBJ2-1, with 11 positions matching TRBD2. Per germline, CDR1 SGDLS and CDR2 YYNGEE. J was trimmed by 2 bases and V by 4 bases; bases with no gene match: 14. The CDR3 length is 19 residues.

DNA of the CDR3: TGTGCCAGCAGTTACGGGACAGGCAGTGAAAAACTGTTTTTT. Its protein is CASSYGTGSEKLFF. The rearrangement links TRBV6-5 to TRBJ1-4; TRBD1 agrees at 8 bases. The CDR3 is 14 amino acids. V shed 2 bases and J 7 bases; nucleotides not matched to a gene: 3. The V gene's germline CDR1 is MNHEY and CDR2 SVGAGI.

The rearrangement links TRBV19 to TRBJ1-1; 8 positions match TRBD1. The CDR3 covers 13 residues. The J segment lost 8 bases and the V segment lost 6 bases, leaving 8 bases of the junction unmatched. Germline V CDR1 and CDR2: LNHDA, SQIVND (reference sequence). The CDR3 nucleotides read TGTGCCAGTAGCCACAGGGGGAGTAAGGAAGCTTTCTTT. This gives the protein CASSHRGSKEAFF.

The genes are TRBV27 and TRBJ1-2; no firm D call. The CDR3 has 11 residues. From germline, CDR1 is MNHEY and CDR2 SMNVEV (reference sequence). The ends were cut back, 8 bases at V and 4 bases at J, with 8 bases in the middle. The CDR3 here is CASGGPYGYTF. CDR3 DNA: TGTGCCAGCGGCGGCCCCTATGGCTACACCTTC.

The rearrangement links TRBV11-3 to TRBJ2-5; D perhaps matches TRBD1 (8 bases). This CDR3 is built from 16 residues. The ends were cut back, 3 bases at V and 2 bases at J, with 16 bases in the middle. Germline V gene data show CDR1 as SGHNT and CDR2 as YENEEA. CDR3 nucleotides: TGTGCCAGCAGCTTCGGTACAGGGGGAGGGCAAGAGACCCAGTACTTC. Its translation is CASSFGTGGGQETQYF.

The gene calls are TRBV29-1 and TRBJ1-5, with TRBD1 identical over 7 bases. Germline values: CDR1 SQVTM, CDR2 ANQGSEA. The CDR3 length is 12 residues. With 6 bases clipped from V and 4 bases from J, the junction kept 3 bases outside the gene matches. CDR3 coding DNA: TGCAGCGTCGCGGGACAGAATCAGCCCCAGCATTTT. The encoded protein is CSVAGQNQPQHF. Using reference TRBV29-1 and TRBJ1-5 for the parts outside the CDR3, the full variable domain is SAVISQKPSRDICQRGTSLTIQCQVDSQVTMMFWYRQQPGQSLTLIATANQGSEATYESGFVIDKFPISRPNLTFSTLTVSNMSPEDSSIYLCSVAGQNQPQHFGDGTRLSIL.

The CDR3 here is CASTFRDRDTGANVLTF. The CDR3 nucleotides are TGTGCCAGCACCTTCCGGGACAGGGACACTGGGGCCAACGTCCTGACTTTC. V and J are TRBV27 and TRBJ2-6; TRBD1 agrees at 9 bases. Looked up from germline, CDR1 is MNHEY and CDR2 is SMNVEV (reference sequence). The CDR3 has 17 amino acids. After removal of 7 bases from V and 2 bases from J, the junction contained 9 bases not matched to a gene.

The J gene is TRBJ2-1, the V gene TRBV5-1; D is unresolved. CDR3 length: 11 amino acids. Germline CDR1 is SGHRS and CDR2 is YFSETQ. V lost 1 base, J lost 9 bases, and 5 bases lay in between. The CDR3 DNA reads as TGCGCCAGCAGCTTGTCGGGTGAGCAGTTCTTC. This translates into CASSLSGEQFF.

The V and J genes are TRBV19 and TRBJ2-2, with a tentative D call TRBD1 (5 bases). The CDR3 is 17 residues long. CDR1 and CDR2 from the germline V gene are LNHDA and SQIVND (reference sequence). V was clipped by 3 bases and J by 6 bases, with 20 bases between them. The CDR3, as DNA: TGTGCCAGTAGTATTATAAGGGGCGCAGTGGATTCCGGGGAGCTGTTTTTT. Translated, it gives CASSIIRGAVDSGELFF.

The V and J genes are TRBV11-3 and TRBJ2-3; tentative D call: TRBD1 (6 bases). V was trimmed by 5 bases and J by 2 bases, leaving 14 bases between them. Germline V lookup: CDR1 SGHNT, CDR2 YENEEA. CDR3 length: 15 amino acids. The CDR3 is CASSLGGDLTDTQYF. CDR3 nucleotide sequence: TGTGCCAGCAGCCTAGGGGGAGACCTCACAGATACGCAGTATTTT.

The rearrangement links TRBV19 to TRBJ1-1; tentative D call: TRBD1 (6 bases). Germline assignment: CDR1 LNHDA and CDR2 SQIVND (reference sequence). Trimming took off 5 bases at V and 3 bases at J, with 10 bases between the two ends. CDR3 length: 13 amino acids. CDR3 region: CASSQGLDTEAFF. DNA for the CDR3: TGTGCCAGTAGTCAGGGGCTTGACACTGAAGCTTTCTTT.

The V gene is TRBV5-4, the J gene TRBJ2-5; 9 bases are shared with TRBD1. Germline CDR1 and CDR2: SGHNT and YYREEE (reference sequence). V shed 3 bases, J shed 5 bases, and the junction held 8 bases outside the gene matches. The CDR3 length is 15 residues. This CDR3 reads CASSSGQGNGETQYF. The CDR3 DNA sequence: TGTGCCAGCAGCTCTGGACAGGGGAATGGGGAGACCCAGTACTTC.

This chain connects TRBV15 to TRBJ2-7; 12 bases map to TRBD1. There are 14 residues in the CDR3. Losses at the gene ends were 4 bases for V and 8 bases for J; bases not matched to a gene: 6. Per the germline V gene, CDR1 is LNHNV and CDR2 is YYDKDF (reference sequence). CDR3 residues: CATSIDGTGGKQYF. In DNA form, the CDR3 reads TGTGCCACCAGCATAGACGGGACAGGGGGCAAGCAGTACTTC.

The CDR3 reads CASSFRNYGYTF. In DNA, the CDR3 is TGTGCCAGCAGTTTCAGAAACTATGGCTACACCTTC. The V and J genes are TRBV28 and TRBJ1-2; D gene unclear. Looked up from germline, CDR1 is MDHEN and CDR2 is SYDVKM. The V gene lost 3 bases and the J gene lost 2 bases, with 4 bases spanning the gap. The CDR3 covers 12 residues.

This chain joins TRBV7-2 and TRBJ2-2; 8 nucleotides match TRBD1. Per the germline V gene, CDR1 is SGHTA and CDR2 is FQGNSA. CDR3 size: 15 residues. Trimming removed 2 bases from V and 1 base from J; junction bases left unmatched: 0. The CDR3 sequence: CASSLTGGNTGELFF. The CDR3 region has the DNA TGTGCCAGCAGCTTAACAGGGGGGAACACCGGGGAGCTGTTTTTT.

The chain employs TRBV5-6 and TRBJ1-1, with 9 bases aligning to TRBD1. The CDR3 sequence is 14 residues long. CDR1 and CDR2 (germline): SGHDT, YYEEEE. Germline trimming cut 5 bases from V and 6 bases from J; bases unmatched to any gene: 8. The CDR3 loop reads CASSRDRVSSEAFF. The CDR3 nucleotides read TGTGCCAGCAGTCGGGACAGGGTCTCCTCTGAAGCTTTCTTT. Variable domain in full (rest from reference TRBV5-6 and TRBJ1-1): DAGVTQSPTHLIKTRGQQVTLRCSPKSGHDTVSWYQQALGQGPQFIFQYYEEEERQRGNFPDRFSGHQFPNYSSELNVNALLLGDSALYLCASSRDRVSSEAFFGQGTRLTVV.

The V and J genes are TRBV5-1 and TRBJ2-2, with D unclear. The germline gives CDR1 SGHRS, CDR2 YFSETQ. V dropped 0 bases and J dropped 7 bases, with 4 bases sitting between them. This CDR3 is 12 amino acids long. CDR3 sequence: CASSLAVGELFF. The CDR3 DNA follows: TGCGCCAGCAGCTTGGCGGTCGGGGAGCTGTTTTTT.

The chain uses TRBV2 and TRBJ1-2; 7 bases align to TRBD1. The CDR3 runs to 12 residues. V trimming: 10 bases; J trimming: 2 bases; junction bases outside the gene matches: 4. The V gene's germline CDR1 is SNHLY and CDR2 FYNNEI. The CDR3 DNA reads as TGTGCCATCGGGACAGCCAACTATGGCTACACCTTC. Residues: CAIGTANYGYTF.

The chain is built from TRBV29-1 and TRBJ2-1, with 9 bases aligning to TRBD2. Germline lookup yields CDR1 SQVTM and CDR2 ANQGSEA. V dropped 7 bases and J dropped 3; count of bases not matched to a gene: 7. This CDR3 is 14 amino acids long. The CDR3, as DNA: TGCAGCGAGGTGCCTAGCGGGATCTACAATGAGCAGTTCTTC. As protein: CSEVPSGIYNEQFF.